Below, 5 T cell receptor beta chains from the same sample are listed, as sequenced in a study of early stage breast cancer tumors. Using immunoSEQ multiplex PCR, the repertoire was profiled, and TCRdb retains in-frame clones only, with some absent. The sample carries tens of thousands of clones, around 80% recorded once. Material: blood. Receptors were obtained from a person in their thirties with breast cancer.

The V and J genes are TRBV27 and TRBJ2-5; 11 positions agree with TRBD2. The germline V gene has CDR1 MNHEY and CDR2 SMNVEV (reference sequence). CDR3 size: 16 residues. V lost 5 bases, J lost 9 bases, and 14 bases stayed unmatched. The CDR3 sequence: CASSLTGTSGVVAQYF. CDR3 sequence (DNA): TGTGCCAGCAGTCTAACAGGGACTAGCGGAGTCGTGGCCCAGTACTTC.

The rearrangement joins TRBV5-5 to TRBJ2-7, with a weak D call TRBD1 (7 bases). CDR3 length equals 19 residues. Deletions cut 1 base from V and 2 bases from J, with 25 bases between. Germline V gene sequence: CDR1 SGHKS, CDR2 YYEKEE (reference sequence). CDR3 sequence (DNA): TGTGCCAGCAGCTTGATCTGGAGGGGGCGCGGAGCGACTACCTACGAGCAGTACTTC. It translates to CASSLIWRGRGATTYEQYF.

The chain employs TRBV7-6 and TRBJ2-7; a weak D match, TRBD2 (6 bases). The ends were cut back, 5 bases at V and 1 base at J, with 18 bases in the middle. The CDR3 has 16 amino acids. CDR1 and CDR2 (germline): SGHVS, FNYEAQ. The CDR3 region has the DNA TGTGCCAGCAGCCATTACCGGGGGTTCGGATCCTACGAGCAGTACTTC. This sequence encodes CASSHYRGFGSYEQYF.

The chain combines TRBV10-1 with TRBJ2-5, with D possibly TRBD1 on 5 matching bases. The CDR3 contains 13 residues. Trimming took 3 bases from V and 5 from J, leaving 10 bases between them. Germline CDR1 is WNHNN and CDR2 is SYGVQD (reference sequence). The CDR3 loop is CASSESGLETQYF. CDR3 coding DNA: TGCGCCAGCAGTGAATCAGGGTTGGAGACCCAGTACTTC.

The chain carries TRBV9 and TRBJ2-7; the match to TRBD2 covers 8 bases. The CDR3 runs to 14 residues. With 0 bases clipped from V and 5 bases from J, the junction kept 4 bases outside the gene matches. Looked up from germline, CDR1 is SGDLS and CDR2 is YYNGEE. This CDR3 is CASSVAGGPDEQYF. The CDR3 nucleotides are TGTGCCAGCAGCGTAGCGGGAGGGCCCGACGAGCAGTACTTC.